The entry below describes one TCR beta chain. DNA at about 200 ng, about 30,000 T cell genomes, went into sorted-subset replicate PCRs. As processed by the authors: With immunoSEQ giving junction-only sequences and no quality scores, filtering differed. Here immunoSEQ multiplex PCR was the method, and the copy in TCRdb shows in-frame clones only, minus some. V and J calls and clone size follow that table, whereas D and trimming were derived from the DNA. The sample records 2,500,000 or so clones, 85% to 95% being singletons. The data were taken from a study of shared clonotypes between healthy human individuals. The donors were all Caucasian adults (living in Nashville, Tennessee). J gave up 4 bases and V 1 base, and 1 base lay outside the gene matches. This CDR3 is 15 amino acids long. Looked up from germline, CDR1 is ENHRY and CDR2 is SYGVKD.

The rearrangement joins TRBV10-3 to TRBJ1-4; 9 bases match TRBD1. The clonotype comes from a young man in good health. Some clones in this sample may be carry-over from other donors' samples. The sample consisted of naive CD4+ T cells from PBMCs. Noted subset: CD45RA+ positively selected. CDR3 residues: CAISELTGGNEKLFF. The CDR3 DNA follows: TGTGCCATCAGTGAGTTGACAGGGGGTAATGAAAAACTGTTTTTT.